Shown below are 14 T cell receptor beta chains from a single sample sequenced in a study of shared clonotypes between healthy human individuals. Generated by immunoSEQ multiplex PCR, the TCRdb table keeps only in-frame clones and is missing some. The sample gives about 1.1 million clones, approximately 78% of which show up once; around 0.61% is in the top ten. The sample comprised memory CD4+ T cells from PBMCs. The subset: CD45RA-negative fraction. These receptors were taken from a man younger than 35 in good health. Some clones in this sample may be carry-over from other donors' samples.

This chain joins TRBV11-2 and TRBJ1-3; no definite D call. CDR1 and CDR2 from the germline V gene are SGHAT and FQNNGV. V was shortened by 6 bases and J by 0 bases, with 15 bases between the two germline ends. The CDR3 sequence is 16 residues long. The CDR3 coding sequence is TGTGCCAGCAGTTCTCTCGCCGTCGACTCTGGAAACACCATATATTTT. Its protein is CASSSLAVDSGNTIYF. Full variable domain (rest looked up from reference TRBV11-2 and TRBJ1-3): EAGVAQSPRYKIIEKRQSVAFWCNPISGHATLYWYQQILGQGPKLLIQFQNNGVVDDSQLPKDRFSAERLKGVDSTLKIQPAKLEDSAVYLCASSSLAVDSGNTIYFGEGSWLTVV.

This clone was detected a few times. This chain links TRBV5-6 with TRBJ1-6; D gene ambiguous. Trimming shortened V by 2 bases and J by 7 bases, and 13 bases separated the two germline ends. This CDR3 is built from 15 residues. Germline CDR1 SGHDT, CDR2 YYEEEE. The CDR3 reads CASSLSRLGNSPLHF. CDR3 DNA sequence: TGTGCCAGCAGCTTATCGCGATTGGGGAATTCACCCCTCCACTTT.

The rearrangement uses TRBV7-9 and TRBJ2-1, with D uncertain. Trimming removed 2 bases at V and 6 bases at J, with 8 bases between. The CDR3 consists of 13 residues. Germline values: CDR1 SEHNR, CDR2 FQNEAQ (reference sequence). The DNA for the CDR3 is TGTGCCAGCAGCTTATTTCAGCTCAATGAGCAGTTCTTC. Translation: CASSLFQLNEQFF.

Notes on this clone: Other DNA sequences of this sample code for an identical CDR3. The rearrangement links TRBV7-9 to TRBJ2-5; 15 nucleotides agree with TRBD2. Looked up from germline, CDR1 is SEHNR and CDR2 is FQNEAQ (reference sequence). The CDR3 spans 14 residues. The ends lost 5 bases at V and 5 bases at J; junction bases unmatched: 0. CDR3 in amino acids: CASSGLAGGETQYF. CDR3 DNA: TGTGCCAGCAGCGGACTAGCGGGAGGGGAGACCCAGTACTTC.

This clone was detected only a few times. The rearrangement links TRBV5-6 to TRBJ1-2; the D is unclear. V dropped 2 bases and J dropped 6 bases, with 8 bases sitting between them. Per the germline V gene, CDR1 is SGHDT and CDR2 is YYEEEE. This CDR3 contains 12 residues. The CDR3 DNA follows: TGTGCCAGCAGCTTTCAGAAGGATGGCTACACCTTC. This codes for CASSFQKDGYTF. The whole variable domain, remainder taken from reference TRBV5-6 and TRBJ1-2, is DAGVTQSPTHLIKTRGQQVTLRCSPKSGHDTVSWYQQALGQGPQFIFQYYEEEERQRGNFPDRFSGHQFPNYSSELNVNALLLGDSALYLCASSFQKDGYTFGSGTRLTVV.

In this sample, this clone turned up a few times. Other DNA sequences from this sample encode an identical CDR3 as well. The chain employs TRBV2 and TRBJ2-1; 11 nucleotides agree with TRBD2. This CDR3 is 13 amino acids long. The junction had 2 bases not matched to a gene; V was cut back by 8 bases and J by 5 bases. Per the germline V gene, CDR1 is SNHLY and CDR2 is FYNNEI. CDR3 amino acids: CASGTSGNNEQFF. Here the CDR3 DNA reads TGTGCCAGCGGGACTAGCGGAAACAATGAGCAGTTCTTC.

This clone has only one observation. V usage is TRBV5-4 and J usage is TRBJ2-3, with 7 bases that match TRBD1. Looked up from germline, CDR1 is SGHNT and CDR2 is YYREEE (reference sequence). V lost 4 bases, J lost 4 bases, and 6 bases stayed unmatched. The CDR3 contains 14 residues. The CDR3: CASSGQESPDTQYF. CDR3 nucleotide sequence: TGTGCCAGCAGCGGACAGGAATCCCCAGATACGCAGTATTTT.

V gene TRBV27 combines with J gene TRBJ2-7; D is possibly TRBD2 (6 bases). The V and J ends lost 3 bases and 7 bases respectively, with 19 bases between them. Germline CDR1 MNHEY, CDR2 SMNVEV (reference sequence). The CDR3 is 15 amino acids. CDR3 loop: CASSLAPVGGLEQYF. The CDR3 DNA reads TGTGCCAGCAGTTTGGCTCCCGTGGGGGGATTGGAGCAGTACTTC.

The gene calls are TRBV7-2 and TRBJ1-1; no reliable D call. The germline V and J ends were trimmed by 4 bases and 4 bases, with 13 bases remaining between them. Per germline, CDR1 SGHTA and CDR2 FQGNSA. CDR3 length: 14 residues. The CDR3 is CASSSPPESTEAFF. The DNA of the CDR3 is TGTGCCAGCAGCTCGCCCCCGGAGTCCACTGAAGCTTTCTTT.

The V and J genes are TRBV27 and TRBJ1-2; TRBD1 might be the D (6 bases). The CDR3 runs 14 residues. Germline CDR1 and CDR2: MNHEY and SMNVEV (reference sequence). Deletions cut 6 bases from V and 4 bases from J, with 15 bases between. The chain's CDR3 is CASSRWGRFYGYTF. DNA for the CDR3: TGTGCCAGCAGCCGTTGGGGGCGCTTCTATGGCTACACCTTC.

The chain is built from TRBV6-4 and TRBJ1-2; 11 nucleotides align to TRBD1. Germline CDR1 is MRHNA and CDR2 is SNTAGT. V trimming: 5 bases; J trimming: 4 bases; junction bases outside the gene matches: 6. The CDR3 covers 15 residues. The CDR3: CASSPGTGGFYGYTF. CDR3 DNA sequence: TGTGCCAGCAGTCCCGGGACAGGGGGTTTCTATGGCTACACCTTC.

Note on this clone: Just one base apart from a much larger clone, this may be a read error. Additional DNA sequences in this sample encode the identical CDR3. The chain employs TRBV9 and TRBJ2-3; 7 positions agree with TRBD1. V gave up 4 bases and J gave up 0 bases; unmatched junction bases: 8. The CDR3 loop spans 16 amino acids. CDR1 is SGDLS and CDR2 is YYNGEE in the germline V gene. CDR3 coding DNA: TGTGCCAGCAGCCTACGACAGGGAACCAGCACAGATACGCAGTATTTT. This sequence encodes CASSLRQGTSTDTQYF.

This clone was seen a few times. Other DNA sequences from this sample encode an identical CDR3 as well. The chain uses TRBV9 and TRBJ1-1; D ambiguous. Trimming removed 0 bases at V and 1 base at J, with 10 bases between. The CDR3 consists of 15 residues. Germline lookup yields CDR1 SGDLS and CDR2 YYNGEE. The CDR3 sequence: CASSVEPQENTEAFF. In DNA, the CDR3 is TGTGCCAGCAGCGTAGAACCCCAGGAGAACACTGAAGCTTTCTTT. Full variable domain (rest looked up from reference TRBV9 and TRBJ1-1): DSGVTQTPKHLITATGQRVTLRCSPRSGDLSVYWYQQSLDQGLQFLIQYYNGEERAKGNILERFSAQQFPDLHSELNLSSLELGDSALYFCASSVEPQENTEAFFGQGTRLTVV.

CDR3 in DNA: TGTGCCAGCAGCCAAAATCAGGGACAAGAGACCCAGTACTTC. Translating gives CASSQNQGQETQYF. The chain is built from TRBV14 and TRBJ2-5, with a tentative D call TRBD1 (5 bases). CDR3 size: 14 residues. Germline V gene lookup returns CDR1 SGHDN and CDR2 FVKESK. V lost 2 bases and J lost 2, with 9 bases in between.